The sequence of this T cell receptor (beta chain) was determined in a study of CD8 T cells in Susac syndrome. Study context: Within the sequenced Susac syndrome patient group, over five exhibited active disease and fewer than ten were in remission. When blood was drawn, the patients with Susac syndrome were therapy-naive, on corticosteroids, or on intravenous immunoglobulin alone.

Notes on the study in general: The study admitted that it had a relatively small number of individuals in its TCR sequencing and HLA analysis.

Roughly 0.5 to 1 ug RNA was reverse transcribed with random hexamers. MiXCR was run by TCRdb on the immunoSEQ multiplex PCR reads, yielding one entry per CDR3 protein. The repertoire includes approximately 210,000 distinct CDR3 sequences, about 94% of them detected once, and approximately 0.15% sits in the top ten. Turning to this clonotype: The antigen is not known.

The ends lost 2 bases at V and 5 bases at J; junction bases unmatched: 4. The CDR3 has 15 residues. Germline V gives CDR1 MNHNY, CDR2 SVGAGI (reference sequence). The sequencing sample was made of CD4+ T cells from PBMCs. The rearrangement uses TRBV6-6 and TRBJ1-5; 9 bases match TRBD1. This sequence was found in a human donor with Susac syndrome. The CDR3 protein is CASSYTRQGDQPQHF. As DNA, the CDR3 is TGTGCCAGCAGTTACACGAGACAGGGGGATCAGCCCCAGCATTTT.